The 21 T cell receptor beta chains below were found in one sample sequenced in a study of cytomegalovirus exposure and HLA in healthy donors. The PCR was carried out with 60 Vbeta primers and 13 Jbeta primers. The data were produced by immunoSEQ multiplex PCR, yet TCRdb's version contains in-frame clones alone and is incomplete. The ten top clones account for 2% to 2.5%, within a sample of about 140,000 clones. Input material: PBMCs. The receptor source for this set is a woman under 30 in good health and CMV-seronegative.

The chain's CDR3 is CASSRDRDYNEQFF. The CDR3 bases are TGTGCCAGCAGCCGGGACAGGGATTACAATGAGCAGTTCTTC. This chain joins TRBV2 and TRBJ2-1; TRBD1 matches at 9 bases. This CDR3 spans 14 amino acids. The junction had 4 bases not matched to a gene; V was cut back by 6 bases and J by 4 bases. The germline V gene has CDR1 SNHLY and CDR2 FYNNEI.

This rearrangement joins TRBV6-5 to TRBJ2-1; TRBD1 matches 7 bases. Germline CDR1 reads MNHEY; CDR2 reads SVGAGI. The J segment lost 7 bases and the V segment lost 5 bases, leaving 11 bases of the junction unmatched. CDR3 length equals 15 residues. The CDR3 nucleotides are TGTGCCAGCAGTCATTGGACAGGAGTGGTAAATGAGCAGTTCTTC. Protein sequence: CASSHWTGVVNEQFF.

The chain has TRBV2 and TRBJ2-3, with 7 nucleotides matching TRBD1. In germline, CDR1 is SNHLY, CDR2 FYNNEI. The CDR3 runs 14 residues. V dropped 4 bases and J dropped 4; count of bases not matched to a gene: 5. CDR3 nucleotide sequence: TGTGCCAGCAGTGTGACAGGGCCAGCAGATACGCAGTATTTT. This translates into CASSVTGPADTQYF.

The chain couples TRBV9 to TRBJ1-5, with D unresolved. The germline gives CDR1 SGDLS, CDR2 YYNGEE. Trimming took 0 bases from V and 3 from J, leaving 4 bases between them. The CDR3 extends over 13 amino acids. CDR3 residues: CASSVGINQPQHF. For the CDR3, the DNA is TGTGCCAGCAGCGTAGGTATCAATCAGCCCCAGCATTTT.

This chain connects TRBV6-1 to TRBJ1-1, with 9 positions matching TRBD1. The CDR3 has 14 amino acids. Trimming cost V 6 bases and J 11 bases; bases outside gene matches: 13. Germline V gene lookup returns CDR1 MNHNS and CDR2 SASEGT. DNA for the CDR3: TGTGCCAGCAGAAGGGACAGGGAAGGCCTTGGTGCTTTCTTT. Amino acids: CASRRDREGLGAFF.

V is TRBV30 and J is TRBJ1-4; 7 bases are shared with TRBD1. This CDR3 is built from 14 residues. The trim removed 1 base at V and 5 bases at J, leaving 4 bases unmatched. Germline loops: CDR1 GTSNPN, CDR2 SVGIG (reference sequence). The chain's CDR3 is CAWSGQGGNEKLFF. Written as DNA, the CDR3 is TGTGCCTGGAGTGGACAGGGTGGGAATGAAAAACTGTTTTTT.

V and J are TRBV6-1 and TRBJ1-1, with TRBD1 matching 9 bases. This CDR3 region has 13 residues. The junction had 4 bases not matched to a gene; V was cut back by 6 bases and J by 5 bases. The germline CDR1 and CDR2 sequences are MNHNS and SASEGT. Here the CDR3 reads CASRRTGVTEAFF. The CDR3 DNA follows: TGTGCCAGCAGGCGGACAGGGGTAACTGAAGCTTTCTTT.

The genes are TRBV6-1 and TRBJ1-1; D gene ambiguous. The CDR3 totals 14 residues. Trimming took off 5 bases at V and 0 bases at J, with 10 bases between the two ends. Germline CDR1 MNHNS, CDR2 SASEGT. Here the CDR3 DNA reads TGTGCCAGCAGTCGGAGCGGGCTGAACACTGAAGCTTTCTTT. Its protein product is CASSRSGLNTEAFF.

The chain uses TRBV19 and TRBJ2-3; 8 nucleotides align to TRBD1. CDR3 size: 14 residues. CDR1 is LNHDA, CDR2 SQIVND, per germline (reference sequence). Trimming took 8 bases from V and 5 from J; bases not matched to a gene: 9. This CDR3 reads CASSRTGSKDTQYF. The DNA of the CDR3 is TGTGCCAGTTCAAGGACAGGGTCTAAAGATACGCAGTATTTT.

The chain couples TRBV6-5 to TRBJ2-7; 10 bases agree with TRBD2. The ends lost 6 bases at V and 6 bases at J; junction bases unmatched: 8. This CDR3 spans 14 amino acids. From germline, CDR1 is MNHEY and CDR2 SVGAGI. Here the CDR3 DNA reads TGTGCCAGCAGCCTAGCGGGAGCAGTCGGCGAGCAGTACTTC. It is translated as CASSLAGAVGEQYF.

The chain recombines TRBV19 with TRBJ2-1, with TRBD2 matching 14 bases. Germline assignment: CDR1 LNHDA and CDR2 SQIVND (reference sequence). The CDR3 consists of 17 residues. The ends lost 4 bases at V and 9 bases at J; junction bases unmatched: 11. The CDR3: CASSTSTSGRAAGEQFF. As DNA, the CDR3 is TGTGCCAGTAGTACATCGACTAGCGGGAGGGCCGCGGGTGAGCAGTTCTTC.

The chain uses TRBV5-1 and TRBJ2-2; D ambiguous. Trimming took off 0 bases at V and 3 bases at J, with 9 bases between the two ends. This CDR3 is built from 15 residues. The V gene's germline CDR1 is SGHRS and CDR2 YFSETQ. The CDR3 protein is CASSLVLEDTGELFF. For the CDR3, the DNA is TGCGCCAGCAGCTTGGTCCTAGAGGACACCGGGGAGCTGTTTTTT.

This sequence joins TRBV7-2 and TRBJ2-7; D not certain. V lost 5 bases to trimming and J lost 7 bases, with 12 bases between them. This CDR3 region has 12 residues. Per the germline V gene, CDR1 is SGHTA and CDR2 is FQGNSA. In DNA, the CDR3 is TGTGCCAGCAGCGCATACGGTGAGGAGCAGTACGTC. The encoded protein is CASSAYGEEQYV.

CDR3 nucleotides: TGTGCCAGCAGCTTAGGGGACAGGGCTGAAAAACTGTTTTTT. Its protein is CASSLGDRAEKLFF. The rearrangement uses TRBV11-2 and TRBJ1-4; the match to TRBD1 covers 9 bases. The V gene end was trimmed by 1 base and the J gene end by 7 bases; junction bases not matched to a gene: 1. Per germline, CDR1 SGHAT and CDR2 FQNNGV. The CDR3 loop spans 14 amino acids.

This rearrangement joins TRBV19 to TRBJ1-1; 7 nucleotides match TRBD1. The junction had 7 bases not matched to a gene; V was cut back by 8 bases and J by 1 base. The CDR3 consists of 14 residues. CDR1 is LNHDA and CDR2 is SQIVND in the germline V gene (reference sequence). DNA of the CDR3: TGTGCCAGTGACAGGGCCCCCCCGAACACTGAAGCTTTCTTT. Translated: CASDRAPPNTEAFF. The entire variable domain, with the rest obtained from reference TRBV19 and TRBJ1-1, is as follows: DGGITQSPKYLFRKEGQNVTLSCEQNLNHDAMYWYRQDPGQGLRLIYYSQIVNDFQKGDIAEGYSVSREKKESFPLTVTSAQKNPTAFYLCASDRAPPNTEAFFGQGTRLTVV.

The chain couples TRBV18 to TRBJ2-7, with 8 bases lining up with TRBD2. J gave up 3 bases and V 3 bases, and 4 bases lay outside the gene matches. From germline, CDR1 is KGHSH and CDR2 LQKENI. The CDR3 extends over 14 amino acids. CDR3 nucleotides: TGTGCCAGCTCACCTAGCGGGAACGTCTACGAGCAGTACTTC. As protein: CASSPSGNVYEQYF.

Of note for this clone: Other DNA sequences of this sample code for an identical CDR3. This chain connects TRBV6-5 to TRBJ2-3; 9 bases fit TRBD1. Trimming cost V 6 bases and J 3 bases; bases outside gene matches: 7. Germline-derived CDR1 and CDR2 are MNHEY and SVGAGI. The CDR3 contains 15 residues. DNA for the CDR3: TGTGCCAGCAGATTACAGGGGGCAAGAACAGATACGCAGTATTTT. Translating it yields CASRLQGARTDTQYF.

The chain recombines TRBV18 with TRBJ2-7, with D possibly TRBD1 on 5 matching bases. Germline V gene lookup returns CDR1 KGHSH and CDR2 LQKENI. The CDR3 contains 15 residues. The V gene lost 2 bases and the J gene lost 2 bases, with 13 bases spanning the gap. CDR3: CASSPSQGITYEQYV. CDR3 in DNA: TGTGCCAGCTCACCATCTCAGGGAATTACCTACGAGCAGTACGTC.

CDR3 sequence reads: CASSPQLNTEAFF. Written as DNA, the CDR3 is TGTGCCAGCAGCCCACAGCTAAACACTGAAGCTTTCTTT. The V and J genes are TRBV7-2 and TRBJ1-1; D gene unclear. Germline values: CDR1 SGHTA, CDR2 FQGNSA. The CDR3 is 13 residues long. Between the trimmed V and J ends, which lost 5 bases and 2 bases, there was a span of 9 bases.

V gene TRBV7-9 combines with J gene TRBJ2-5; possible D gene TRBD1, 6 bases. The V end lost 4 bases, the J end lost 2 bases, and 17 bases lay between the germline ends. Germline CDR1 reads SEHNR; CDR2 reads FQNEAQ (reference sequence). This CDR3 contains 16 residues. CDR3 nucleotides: TGTGCCAGCAGCTCGTCAGTTGGGGGCGGTCAAGAGACCCAGTACTTC. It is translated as CASSSSVGGGQETQYF. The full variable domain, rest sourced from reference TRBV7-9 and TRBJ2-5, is DTGVSQNPRHKITKRGQNVTFRCDPISEHNRLYWYRQTLGQGPEFLTYFQNEAQLEKSRLLSDRFSAERPKGSFSTLEIQRTEQGDSAMYLCASSSSVGGGQETQYFGPGTRLLVL.

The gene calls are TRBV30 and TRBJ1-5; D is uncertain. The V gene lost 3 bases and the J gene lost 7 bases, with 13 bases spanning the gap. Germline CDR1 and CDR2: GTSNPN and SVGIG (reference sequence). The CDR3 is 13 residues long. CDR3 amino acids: CAWRSRSEQPQHF. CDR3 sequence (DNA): TGTGCCTGGAGGTCCAGAAGCGAGCAGCCCCAGCATTTT. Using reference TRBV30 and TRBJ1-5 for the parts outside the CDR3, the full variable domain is SQTIHQWPATLVQPVGSPLSLECTVEGTSNPNLYWYRQAAGRGLQLLFYSVGIGQISSEVPQNLSASRPQDRQFILSSKKLLLSDSGFYLCAWRSRSEQPQHFGDGTRLSIL.